This T cell receptor (beta chain) appears in the sequencing data of a study of T cell responses to AZD1222 COVID-19 vaccine. Study-wide points: Most donors were white British and more were female, and clonal diversity was possibly underestimated. The repertoires were collected only after the peak T cell response. Baseline serology detected seropositivity in only a handful of AZD1222 recipients. With two AZD1222 doses given, Spike-specific TCR breadth and depth both rose.

In regard to this clone: Its antigen is undetermined.

The germline V gene encodes CDR1 ENHRY and CDR2 SYGVKD. CDR3 length: 15 residues. After removal of 6 bases from V and 6 bases from J, the junction contained 12 bases not matched to a gene. Measured with immunoSEQ multiplex PCR; TCRdb has only the in-frame clones, and not every one. The repertoire holds about 150,000 clones, with 92% as singletons. Sequencing used peripheral blood, obtained 28 days after the second AZD1222 dose. The chain employs TRBV10-3 and TRBJ1-1, with 8 bases fitting TRBD1. This clonotype was sampled from an adult who received the AZD1222 COVID-19 vaccine. This chain's CDR3 is CAIRPGTGKGSEAFF. The CDR3 nucleotides are TGTGCCATCAGGCCCGGGACAGGTAAAGGTTCTGAAGCTTTCTTT.